This TCR beta chain was identified in a study of T-cell reconstitution after alpha-beta-depleted transplantation in children (dated by TCRdb to the mid-2010s). Regarding the research as a whole: Using TCR repertoire profiling, the study followed T-cell immune reconstitution in a quantitative way in children after TCRalphabeta/CD19-depleted allogeneic hematopoietic cell transplantation.

The cysteine opens and the phenylalanine closes a CDR3 of 14 amino acids. The DNA shown is the 42-base CDR3, in frame from base 1. CDR1 and CDR2 are read off the germline V gene as ENHRY and SYGVKD. The V and J ends are trimmed by 2 bases and 7 bases, leaving 15 bases between them. Remarks on this clonotype: Its antigen remains unidentified. Base quality data are lacking; no much larger clone is found one base away.

Study-level results and caveats: The high TCRbeta diversity at day 60 in some patients was ascribed to recipient T cells and intrathymic progenitors that had survived conditioning. About two months after transplant, the apparently early recovery of alphabetaT-cell counts reportedly depended on just several hundred clones that had expanded rapidly and came from non-depleted graft cells. Over subsequent months, a decline in hyperexpanded clone frequencies was noted, and after one year, T-cell counts and TCRbeta diversity were mostly ascribed to newly produced T cells.

The meaning of the sample's treatment or condition label: allogeneic hematopoietic cell transplantation with graft depleted of TCRalphabeta T cells and CD19 B cells. The transplant recipients were children given TCRalphabeta/CD19-depleted allogeneic hematopoietic cell grafts. Library preparation employed PCR. Instrument used: Illumina HiSeq 2500. Molecular barcoding was employed in the preparation of TCR libraries, with unique molecular identifiers being used to normalize TCRbeta repertoire quantification. TCRdb reprocessed the public reads (quality trimming at Q25 with fastp, clone calling with MiXCR) and kept in-frame beta chains. Duplicate CDR3 protein sequences are folded into a single record with the most common DNA and genes. The sample has over 450,000 distinct CDR3 sequences on record, under 12% of them singletons. The top ten constitute just over 2% of the sample.

The material sequenced was PBMCs, taken before TCRalphabeta/CD19-depleted stem cell transplant. The chain is made from TRBV10-3 and TRBJ2-7; TRBD2 is a weak D gene call, 5 bases matching. This clonotype was sampled from a child between 2 and 9 years old with inherited bone marrow failure, due to receive a stem cell transplant. Here the CDR3 is given as CAISEVLGDQEQYF. The DNA sequence is TGTGCCATCAGTGAGGTTCTCGGGGATCAGGAGCAGTACTTC.